This passage covers 23 T cell receptor beta chains from one sample sequenced in a study of cytomegalovirus exposure and HLA in healthy donors. The PCR made use of 60 Vbeta and 13 Jbeta primers. Produced via immunoSEQ multiplex PCR; TCRdb's table is partial and in-frame only. The data show 150,000 to 200,000 clones, about 9.4% seen once. The sequencing sample was made of PBMCs. These receptor sequences come from a woman in her twenties or thirties in good health and CMV-seropositive.

The J gene is TRBJ1-1, the V gene TRBV18; unclear D gene. The CDR3 length is 13 residues. V gave up 6 bases and J gave up 4 bases, with 12 bases separating them. Looked up from germline, CDR1 is KGHSH and CDR2 is LQKENI. CDR3 sequence (DNA): TGTGCCAGCTCGCTAGGAGCATTCACTGAAGCTTTCTTT. This codes for CASSLGAFTEAFF.

The chain combines TRBV6-8 with TRBJ2-7, with D uncertain. The CDR3 totals 12 residues. The germline CDR1 and CDR2 sequences are MNHGY and SAAAGT. V shed 4 bases and J shed 2 bases, with 6 bases lying between them. CDR3: CASSSPAYEQYF. The CDR3 bases are TGTGCCAGCAGTTCCCCGGCCTACGAGCAGTACTTC.

The table lists this clone with a few counts. V usage is TRBV7-6 and J usage is TRBJ2-1, with 8 bases that match TRBD2. The J segment lost 2 bases and the V segment lost 2 bases, leaving 5 bases of the junction unmatched. The CDR3 sequence is 16 residues long. CDR1 and CDR2 from the germline V gene are SGHVS and FNYEAQ. The DNA of the CDR3 is TGTGCCAGCAGCTTATGGGCGGGGGGAGCCTACAATGAGCAGTTCTTC. It yields the protein CASSLWAGGAYNEQFF.

The rearrangement joins TRBV6-1 to TRBJ2-7; TRBD2 matches 11 bases. With V trimmed by 0 bases and J by 2 bases, 0 bases remained unmatched. This CDR3 is 15 amino acids long. Germline-derived CDR1 and CDR2 are MNHNS and SASEGT. In nucleotides, the CDR3 is TGTGCCAGCAGTGAAGCGACTAGCGGGACCTACGAGCAGTACTTC. It codes for CASSEATSGTYEQYF.

This clone was seen a few times. V and J are TRBV25-1 and TRBJ2-7; 7 bases match TRBD1. Per the germline V gene, CDR1 is MGHDK and CDR2 is SYGVNS. Germline trimming cut 3 bases from V and 12 bases from J; bases unmatched to any gene: 8. The CDR3 consists of 12 residues. CDR3 bases: TGTGCCAGCAGTGATTTCCGGACAGGTTGGTACTTC. Translating gives CASSDFRTGWYF.

This clone was observed a handful of times. The V and J genes are TRBV7-9 and TRBJ1-6, with D tentatively TRBD1 (5 bases). The length of the CDR3 is 19 residues. Trimming left V 2 bases short and J 0 bases short, with 17 bases between. CDR1 and CDR2 (germline): SEHNR, FQNEAQ (reference sequence). CDR3 sequence reads: CASSLTGGLADSYNSPLHF. CDR3 coding DNA: TGTGCCAGCAGCTTAACGGGGGGACTCGCTGACTCCTATAATTCACCCCTCCACTTT.

V is TRBV5-1 and J is TRBJ2-3; possibly TRBD1 for D (5 bases). Trimming stripped 3 bases from V and 0 bases from J, with 14 bases between. This CDR3 spans 16 amino acids. CDR1 is SGHRS, CDR2 YFSETQ, per germline. As DNA, the CDR3 is TGCGCCAGCAGCTATACGGCACCAGGGAGCACAGATACGCAGTATTTT. Its protein product is CASSYTAPGSTDTQYF.

This clone was found a few times. The gene calls are TRBV19 and TRBJ1-4; no definite D call. Germline V lookup: CDR1 LNHDA, CDR2 SQIVND (reference sequence). This CDR3 contains 18 residues. V was trimmed by 2 bases and J by 0 bases, leaving 16 bases between them. The CDR3, as DNA: TGTGCCAGTAGTATACCGGGGAGACCCCATGCAACTAATGAAAAACTGTTTTTT. Its protein is CASSIPGRPHATNEKLFF.

This clone was detected only a few times. CDR3 coding DNA: TGTGCCAGCAGTGCACTAGCCAACGAGCAGTACTTC. Residues: CASSALANEQYF. V is TRBV6-6 and J is TRBJ2-7; D may be TRBD2 (6 bases). This CDR3 has 12 amino acids. In germline, CDR1 is MNHNY, CDR2 SVGAGI (reference sequence). V was trimmed by 5 bases and J by 5 bases, leaving 10 bases between them.

The chain couples TRBV6-6 to TRBJ2-1, with 8 positions matching TRBD2. The CDR3 is 15 amino acids. CDR1 and CDR2 (germline): MNHNY, SVGAGI (reference sequence). V was pared by 5 bases and J by 2 bases, with 5 bases of the junction left unmatched. This CDR3 is CASSTGGPPYNEQFF. The CDR3 DNA reads TGTGCCAGCAGTACGGGAGGGCCACCCTACAATGAGCAGTTCTTC.

The gene calls are TRBV5-6 and TRBJ2-4; D remains unclear. The CDR3 totals 16 residues. Trimming cost V 1 base and J 0 bases, with 11 bases left between them. Germline V gene sequence: CDR1 SGHDT, CDR2 YYEEEE. The CDR3 DNA reads as TGTGCCAGCAGCTTGACGGTCTCTGCAGCCAAAAACATTCAGTACTTC. Translation: CASSLTVSAAKNIQYF.

This sequence joins TRBV5-1 and TRBJ2-7; 10 bases align to TRBD1. The germline V gene has CDR1 SGHRS and CDR2 YFSETQ. This CDR3 comprises 14 residues. Germline trimming cut 4 bases from V and 3 bases from J; bases unmatched to any gene: 4. Written as DNA, the CDR3 is TGCGCCAGCAGCCAGGGACAGGGGATCTACGAGCAGTACTTC. Amino acid sequence: CASSQGQGIYEQYF.

This clone appeared a few times. J is TRBJ2-5 and V is TRBV27; 8 bases agree with TRBD2. There are 13 residues in the CDR3. J lost 5 bases, V lost 6 bases, and 5 bases had no gene match. Germline lookup yields CDR1 MNHEY and CDR2 SMNVEV (reference sequence). The CDR3 sequence is CASRRGAYETQYF. CDR3 coding DNA: TGTGCCAGCAGGCGGGGGGCTTACGAGACCCAGTACTTC.

This clone turned up a few times. This chain links TRBV10-2 with TRBJ2-7; D call uncertain. The ends were cut back, 6 bases at V and 4 bases at J, with 7 bases in the middle. This CDR3 spans 11 amino acids. Germline values: CDR1 WSHSY, CDR2 SAAADI. Here the CDR3 reads CASRSMYEQYF. The CDR3 DNA reads TGCGCCAGCAGATCTATGTACGAGCAGTACTTC.

The chain joins TRBV14 to TRBJ1-2, with D perhaps matching TRBD1 (6 bases). V was pared by 4 bases and J by 5 bases, with 20 bases between. CDR1 SGHDN and CDR2 FVKESK come from the germline V gene. This CDR3 contains 16 residues. CDR3: CASSLTTGPVEYGYTF. CDR3 nucleotide sequence: TGTGCCAGCAGCCTAACCACAGGGCCGGTGGAGTATGGCTACACCTTC.

The gene calls are TRBV18 and TRBJ1-4; tentative D call: TRBD1 (5 bases). This CDR3 contains 15 residues. The V and J ends lost 0 bases and 4 bases respectively, with 9 bases between them. Germline CDR1 KGHSH, CDR2 LQKENI. For the CDR3, the DNA is TGTGCCAGCTCACCACCGGGACTGCTTAATGAAAAACTGTTTTTT. Its protein is CASSPPGLLNEKLFF.

The rearrangement joins TRBV2 to TRBJ1-5; D is perhaps TRBD1 (6 bases). From germline, CDR1 is SNHLY and CDR2 FYNNEI. The CDR3 extends over 15 amino acids. V was pared by 8 bases and J by 9 bases, with 23 bases between. CDR3 DNA: TGTGCCAGCGGGGTTCAGGGGTTGGAGTTTGCGCCCCAGCATTTT. It specifies CASGVQGLEFAPQHF.

This clone was found a few times. The chain joins TRBV5-4 to TRBJ2-7, with D maybe TRBD2 (5 bases). Germline values: CDR1 SGHNT, CDR2 YYREEE (reference sequence). The CDR3 runs 14 residues. The ends were cut back, 0 bases at V and 2 bases at J, with 9 bases in the middle. CDR3 nucleotide sequence: TGTGCCAGCAGCTTGGAGCGGTCCACCTACGAGCAGTACTTC. This encodes CASSLERSTYEQYF. Supplemented by reference TRBV5-4 and TRBJ2-7, the full variable domain reads ETGVTQSPTHLIKTRGQQVTLRCSSQSGHNTVSWYQQALGQGPQFIFQYYREEENGRGNFPPRFSGLQFPNYSSELNVNALELDDSALYLCASSLERSTYEQYFGPGTRLTVT.

This clone showed up just a few times. The rearrangement uses TRBV18 and TRBJ1-1; maybe TRBD1 (6 bases). The CDR3 loop spans 14 amino acids. Germline CDR1 is KGHSH and CDR2 is LQKENI. The V end was cut by 0 bases, the J end by 1 base, with 6 bases between. This CDR3 reads CASSPPTGNTEAFF. CDR3 in DNA: TGTGCCAGCTCACCACCGACAGGGAACACTGAAGCTTTCTTT.

The rearrangement links TRBV18 to TRBJ2-7; 8 bases fit TRBD2. The CDR3 runs 15 residues. CDR1 and CDR2 (germline): KGHSH, LQKENI. V shed 6 bases and J 2 bases; nucleotides not matched to a gene: 9. This CDR3 is CASSPGLADTYEQYF. DNA of the CDR3: TGTGCCAGCTCCCCTGGACTAGCTGATACCTACGAGCAGTACTTC.

This clone has a handful of counts. The genes are TRBV19 and TRBJ1-1; 7 nucleotides agree with TRBD1. CDR3 length: 14 amino acids. Trimming at V came to 6 bases and at J to 4 bases, leaving 8 bases not matched to a gene. Germline V lookup: CDR1 LNHDA, CDR2 SQIVND (reference sequence). The CDR3 region is CASRLQGRGTEAFF. The CDR3 DNA reads as TGTGCCAGTAGATTACAGGGGAGAGGCACTGAAGCTTTCTTT.

This clone has a handful of counts. The rearrangement joins TRBV4-1 to TRBJ1-6; TRBD1 matches at 7 bases. Germline assignment: CDR1 MGHRA and CDR2 YSYEKL. Germline trimming cut 8 bases from V and 7 bases from J; bases unmatched to any gene: 17. The CDR3 is 17 amino acids. For the CDR3, the DNA is TGCGCCAGCTATCCTGCGAGGGGGCCAGGGTGGAATTCACCCCTCCACTTT. Translating it yields CASYPARGPGWNSPLHF.

This chain uses TRBV11-2 with TRBJ2-3; D is uncertain. This CDR3 spans 12 amino acids. Germline CDR1 reads SGHAT; CDR2 reads FQNNGV. V was clipped by 2 bases and J by 5 bases, with 5 bases between them. The CDR3 loop is CASSLNQDTQYF. Here the CDR3 DNA reads TGTGCCAGCAGCTTAAATCAAGATACGCAGTATTTT.